One sample yielded the 18 T cell receptor beta chains listed below, sequenced in a study of T cells in Graves' hyperthyroidism and ophthalmopathy. It was RNA transcripts that yielded the amplified TCR beta CDR3 regions. The HTBI set primed first-round TCR CDR3 RT-PCR. Each CDR3 protein gets one entry after TCRdb re-called the multiplex PCR reads with MiXCR. The profile shows a few hundred thousand distinct CDR3 sequences, 25% of them singletons. Sample: blood. Receptors originate from a man aged 45-65 years with Graves' hyperthyroidism.

The chain employs TRBV15 and TRBJ1-1, with D maybe TRBD1 (6 bases). The V end lost 1 base, the J end lost 4 bases, and 7 bases lay between the germline ends. Germline V gene lookup returns CDR1 LNHNV and CDR2 YYDKDF (reference sequence). The CDR3 runs to 13 residues. CDR3 nucleotide sequence: TGTGCCACCAGCAGAGCAGGGGCCACTGAAGCTTTCTTT. It translates to CATSRAGATEAFF.

The V and J genes are TRBV5-1 and TRBJ2-1, with D perhaps matching TRBD1 (5 bases). Looked up from germline, CDR1 is SGHRS and CDR2 is YFSETQ. Deletions cut 4 bases from V and 14 bases from J, with 19 bases between. The CDR3 sequence is 13 residues long. CDR3 residues: CASSSSLGDWEFF. CDR3 bases: TGCGCCAGCAGCAGCAGCCTAGGGGATTGGGAGTTCTTC.

The rearrangement links TRBV4-2 to TRBJ2-7, with TRBD2 identical over 7 bases. Germline V gene lookup returns CDR1 LGHNA and CDR2 YNFKEQ. V trimming: 3 bases; J trimming: 2 bases; junction bases outside the gene matches: 13. The CDR3 is 17 amino acids. CDR3 nucleotides: TGTGCCAGCAGCCACCTGGGGGTGGGAGGGTCGGCCTACGAGCAGTACTTC. Translated: CASSHLGVGGSAYEQYF.

This clonotype was found a few times. This chain uses TRBV28 with TRBJ1-5; 9 bases fit TRBD1. This CDR3 spans 13 amino acids. J gave up 6 bases and V 7 bases, and 4 bases lay outside the gene matches. Germline CDR1 MDHEN, CDR2 SYDVKM. Here the CDR3 DNA reads TGTGCCAGCAAGGGACAGGGAGGTCAGCCCCAGCATTTT. It yields the protein CASKGQGGQPQHF.

In its sample, this clonotype was seen many times. The chain has TRBV12-3 or TRBV12-4 and TRBJ2-7; D is possibly TRBD1 (7 bases). V gave up 6 bases and J gave up 7 bases, with 16 bases separating them. This CDR3 has 13 amino acids. CDR3 nucleotide sequence: TGTGCCAGCAGGCAGAGGACAGGAGGGGAGCAGTACTTC. Its protein product is CASRQRTGGEQYF.

The chain couples TRBV3-1 to TRBJ2-7; D gene ambiguous. V was shortened by 4 bases and J by 2 bases, with 12 bases between the two germline ends. This CDR3 has 14 residues. Germline CDR1 reads LGHDT; CDR2 reads YNNKEL (reference sequence). The CDR3 nucleotides are TGTGCCAGCAGCCCCCTTAGCAGTCCCTACGAGCAGTACTTC. This encodes CASSPLSSPYEQYF.

The V and J genes are TRBV29-1 and TRBJ2-5, with 13 bases that match TRBD2. The CDR3 sequence is 14 residues long. Germline lookup yields CDR1 SQVTM and CDR2 ANQGSEA. CDR3 coding DNA: TGCAACATAGCCGGGACTAGCGGGGAAGAGACCCAGTACTTC. It translates to CNIAGTSGEETQYF.

The CDR3 is CASRPGRSTDTQYF. The CDR3, as DNA: TGTGCCAGCAGACCCGGGAGGAGCACAGATACGCAGTATTTT. The chain joins TRBV7-9 to TRBJ2-3, with TRBD2 identical over 7 bases. The CDR3 is 14 residues long. V gave up 6 bases and J gave up 0 bases; unmatched junction bases: 3. Germline V gene lookup returns CDR1 SEHNR and CDR2 FQNEAQ (reference sequence).

This chain links TRBV20-1 with TRBJ2-3; maybe TRBD2 (6 bases). Trimming removed 3 bases from V and 5 bases from J, with 18 bases in between. In germline, CDR1 is DFQATT, CDR2 SNEGSKA (reference sequence). This CDR3 is built from 15 residues. This CDR3 reads CSASGASAKKDTQYF. The DNA of the CDR3 is TGCAGTGCTAGTGGGGCTAGCGCCAAGAAAGATACGCAGTATTTT.

V usage is TRBV12-3 or TRBV12-4 and J usage is TRBJ2-2; unclear D gene. The CDR3 is 16 residues long. V lost 6 bases, J lost 4 bases, and 18 bases lay in between. Written as DNA, the CDR3 is TGTGCCAGCAGCCCGGTCGTGGCCGCCACCACCGGGGAGCTGTTTTTT. It translates to CASSPVVAATTGELFF.

Comments on this clonotype: Since a much larger clone is just one base distant, this may be a read error. This rearrangement joins TRBV3-1 to TRBJ2-7, with D uncertain. The DNA end favors TRBJ2-1, so the J call may be wrong. Looked up from germline, CDR1 is LGHDT and CDR2 is YNNKEL (reference sequence). The CDR3 loop spans 14 amino acids. The CDR3 DNA sequence: TGTGCCAGCAGCCAAGATTCAGGCTCCTACGAGCAGTTCTTC. Translation: CASSQDSGSYEQFF.

The chain couples TRBV7-9 to TRBJ1-1; D gene ambiguous. The CDR3 covers 12 residues. V lost 7 bases and J 0 bases, leaving 6 bases between the germline ends. Looked up from germline, CDR1 is SEHNR and CDR2 is FQNEAQ (reference sequence). The CDR3 is CASTLMNTEAFF. In DNA, the CDR3 is TGTGCCAGCACCTTGATGAACACTGAAGCTTTCTTT.

The chain employs TRBV5-6 and TRBJ1-2, with 9 bases lining up with TRBD1. J lost 2 bases, V lost 4 bases, and 3 bases had no gene match. The CDR3 runs 14 residues. Germline V gene data show CDR1 as SGHDT and CDR2 as YYEEEE. The CDR3 is CASSPDRGNYGYTF. CDR3 nucleotide sequence: TGTGCCAGCAGCCCTGACAGGGGGAACTATGGCTACACCTTC.

This clonotype was seen at least ten times. The chain has TRBV27 and TRBJ2-1, with 11 positions matching TRBD2. In germline, CDR1 is MNHEY, CDR2 SMNVEV (reference sequence). Trimming at V came to 5 bases and at J to 0 bases, leaving 9 bases not matched to a gene. The CDR3 contains 18 residues. Here the CDR3 reads CASSTELLAGGSYNEQFF. DNA of the CDR3: TGTGCCAGCAGTACGGAACTCCTAGCGGGAGGCTCCTACAATGAGCAGTTCTTC.

The rearrangement joins TRBV20-1 to TRBJ1-5; TRBD1 is a possible D gene (5 bases). Trimming removed 0 bases from V and 3 bases from J, with 9 bases in between. The germline CDR1 and CDR2 sequences are DFQATT and SNEGSKA (reference sequence). The CDR3 spans 14 residues. The CDR3: CSARDGAANQPQHF. The DNA for the CDR3 is TGCAGTGCTAGAGATGGGGCAGCCAATCAGCCCCAGCATTTT.

The chain has TRBV9 and TRBJ2-3, with TRBD2 matching 11 bases. The length of the CDR3 is 16 residues. The V gene's germline CDR1 is SGDLS and CDR2 YYNGEE. With V trimmed by 2 bases and J by 4 bases, 6 bases remained unmatched. As DNA, the CDR3 is TGTGCCAGCAGCGTGGTAGCGGGAGGGCTTGCAGATACGCAGTATTTT. It is translated as CASSVVAGGLADTQYF.

With respect to this clonotype: The junction differs from germline at one of its ends, possibly a read error. This sequence joins TRBV10-2 and TRBJ1-2, with TRBD1 as a possible D gene (5 bases). This CDR3 has 15 amino acids. Germline CDR1 reads WSHSY; CDR2 reads SAAADI. The CDR3 coding sequence is TGCGCCAGCAGTGAGTCGAGACAGCCTAACTATGGCCACACCTTC. Translating it yields CASSESRQPNYGHTF.

There are a few counts of this clonotype. The chain uses TRBV12-3 or TRBV12-4 and TRBJ1-4, with a weak D call TRBD1 (5 bases). V was clipped by 3 bases and J by 7 bases, with 15 bases between them. CDR3 length equals 15 residues. In DNA, the CDR3 is TGTGCCAGCAGTTTTCGGGGGGGACGGGGTGAAAAACTGTTTTTT. This encodes CASSFRGGRGEKLFF.